This T cell receptor (beta chain) was obtained from a study of T-cell memory formation after mild COVID-19. About the study: TCR clustering was largely donor specific. Study outcomes and limitations: There was no confirmation that second-wave clones peaking on day 37 were SARS-CoV-2 specific. Shrinking CD4+ clones resided mostly in CM and EM, and CD8+ ones in EMRA. Memory from before infection featured some responding clones, which suggests cross-reactive memory joined.

This clonotype came up a few times. Its antigen remains unidentified. The CDR3 is made up of 12 amino acids. V lost 8 bases and J lost 7, with 11 bases in between. CDR1 and CDR2 from the germline V gene are MNHEY and SVGEGT. TCRdb reanalysed the 5' RACE reads using MiXCR and keeps one entry per CDR3 protein. The table lists a few hundred thousand distinct CDR3 sequences, around 30% of them singletons, with about 13% in the top ten. The V call is TRBV6-2 or TRBV6-3, the J call TRBJ2-2, with D perhaps being TRBD1 or TRBD2 (5 bases each). Sample: PBMCs or a T cell subset sorted from them (not recorded which). The TCR comes from an adult woman who had mild COVID-19 (a few samples of this study predate the infection). Cell type and time point are not known. CDR3 residues: CASGFGGGELFF. Here the CDR3 DNA reads TGTGCCAGCGGCTTTGGGGGCGGGGAGCTGTTTTTT.